This TCR beta chain is from a study of T-cell memory formation after mild COVID-19. Study at large: Largely donor-specific sequence clusters came from two donors. Study-level results: The study found contracting CD4+ clones mainly in CM and EM and contracting CD8+ clones in EMRA. Clones contracting over day 15 to 85 were CD4/CD8 balanced, with later expanders leaning CD4+.

It was 5'RACE with constant-segment primers that produced the TCR alpha and TCR beta cDNA libraries, which carried sample barcodes and UMIs. TCRdb re-called the 5' RACE reads with MiXCR, one entry per CDR3 protein. The table lists roughly 260,000 distinct CDR3 sequences, over 15% of them singletons. Germline CDR1 is SGHTA and CDR2 is FQGNSA. V lost 4 bases to trimming and J lost 7 bases, with 16 bases between them. The CDR3 extends over 14 amino acids. This clonotype was observed a few times. The antigen remains undetermined. Specimen: PBMCs or a T cell subset sorted from them (not recorded which). This TCR was sampled from a man younger than 35 who had mild COVID-19 (a few samples of this study predate the infection). Cell type and time point are not known. V gene TRBV7-2 combines with J gene TRBJ1-2; TRBD1 might be the D (6 bases). The CDR3 coding sequence is TGTGCCAGCAGCTCCCACTACAGGGACGGTGGCTACACCTTC. Translated, it gives CASSSHYRDGGYTF.